A selection of T cell receptor beta chains follows, all from one sample in a study of neoadjuvant anti-PD-1 for oral cavity cancer. Using immunoSEQ multiplex PCR, the repertoire was profiled, and TCRdb retains in-frame clones only, with some absent. Among 30,000 or so clones listed, almost 80% were seen once. The sequences come from PBMCs, collected after nivolumab (anti-PD-1) treatment. These TCRs come from a person between 40 and 85 years old with oral cavity squamous cell carcinoma. Each CDR3 is given with its conserved first and last residue. The order of the fields is J gene, V gene, clone size, D gene, CDR3 DNA, CDR3 protein. The D gene is left open where the match is weak. Some rows have no size entry. The others give once, few or many, or a class for an expanded clone.

J: TRBJ2-2
V: TRBV15
size: once
D: TRBD2
DNA: TGTGCCACCAGCAGAGATGGGGGAGGGTCCACCGGGGAGCTGTTTTTT
CDR3: CATSRDGGGSTGELFF

J: TRBJ2-1
V: TRBV4-1
size: -
D: TRBD2
DNA: TGCGCCAGCAGCCAAGGGGCGGGGGGCAACAATGAGCAGTTCTTC
CDR3: CASSQGAGGNNEQFF

J: TRBJ1-1
V: TRBV5-1
size: -
D: -
DNA: TGCGCCAGCAGCTTCGGCAAGAACACTGAAGCTTTCTTT
CDR3: CASSFGKNTEAFF

J: TRBJ2-7
V: TRBV13
size: -
D: TRBD2
DNA: TGTGCCAGCAGCCCACGGGAGGGTACCTACGAGCAGTACTTC
CDR3: CASSPREGTYEQYF

J: TRBJ2-3
V: TRBV9
size: -
D: -
DNA: TGTGCCAGCAGCGTAGGAGTAGGTGGCGCCCGCACAGATACGCAGTATTTT
CDR3: CASSVGVGGARTDTQYF

J: TRBJ1-2
V: TRBV7-9
size: -
D: -
DNA: TGTGCCAGCAGCTCGCCGACGGGACGGATCTATGGCTACACCTTC
CDR3: CASSSPTGRIYGYTF

J: TRBJ1-6
V: TRBV9
size: -
D: TRBD1
DNA: TGTGCCAGCAGCCCCCGGACAGGGGGCAATTCACCCCTCCACTTT
CDR3: CASSPRTGGNSPLHF

J: TRBJ2-7
V: TRBV10-1
size: few
D: -
DNA: TGCGCCAGCAGTGGGGACAAGGAAATGAAAGAGCAGTACTTC
CDR3: CASSGDKEMKEQYF

J: TRBJ2-1
V: TRBV11-3
size: -
D: -
DNA: TGTGCCAGCAGCTATTATGAGGTAGAGATGGGGTTCTTC
CDR3: CASSYYEVEMGFF

J: TRBJ2-4
V: TRBV7-9
size: -
D: TRBD2
DNA: TGTGCCAGCAGCTTAGACGCTAGCGGGGTACCTCCGGGAAACATTCAGTACTTC
CDR3: CASSLDASGVPPGNIQYF

J: TRBJ2-3
V: TRBV7-9
size: -
D: -
DNA: TGTGCCAGCAGCCCCCCAACGGATACGCAGTATTTT
CDR3: CASSPPTDTQYF

J: TRBJ1-2
V: TRBV11-2
size: few
D: -
DNA: TGTGCCAGCAGCTACCTAGACTATGGCTACACCTTC
CDR3: CASSYLDYGYTF